This TCR beta chain was obtained from a study of shared clonotypes between healthy human individuals. In the CD4+ fraction, cells were divided into CD45RA+ naive and CD45RA-negative memory subsets. Profiled with immunoSEQ multiplex PCR; TCRdb holds only in-frame clones, not every one. The profile shows roughly 1,100,000 clones, 65% to 75% of them singletons. This CDR3 has 14 amino acids. With 3 bases clipped from V and 4 bases from J, the junction kept 5 bases outside the gene matches. Germline CDR1 is SGHVS and CDR2 is FQNEAQ. The chain recombines TRBV7-8 with TRBJ1-1; 7 bases map to TRBD1. The source of this sequence is a man between 18 and 29 years old in good health. Material: memory CD4+ T cells sorted from blood. As for subset: CD45RA-negative fraction. The CDR3 bases are TGTGCCAGCAGCTTTACAGGGGCGAGCACTGAAGCTTTCTTT. This sequence encodes CASSFTGASTEAFF.